Listed below are T cell receptor beta chains from one sample, sequenced in a study of metastatic and nonmetastatic thyroid tumors. TCRdb redid the clone calls on the PCR reads using MiXCR. Of about 6,900 clones in the sample, under 35% were seen once. Sequences were obtained from adjacent normal tissue. These receptors all stem from a male donor with papillary thyroid cancer or a benign thyroid nodule (not recorded which). Some clones in this sample may be carry-over from other donors' samples. Each CDR3 is given with its conserved first and last residue. The D gene is left open where the match is weak. Clone size is stated in some rows and not others, as once, few, many or a class when expanded.

abundance: few; d_gene: -; v_gene: TRBV6-5; j_gene: TRBJ1-6; CDR3aa: CASSLRTGPHNSPLHF; CDR3nt: TGTGCCAGCAGTTTGCGAACAGGGCCCCATAATTCACCCCTCCACTTT
abundance: few; d_gene: -; v_gene: TRBV10-1; j_gene: TRBJ2-5; CDR3aa: CASSGCLGQETQYF; CDR3nt: TGCGCCAGCAGTGGGTGTCTGGGGCAAGAGACCCAGTACTTC
abundance: many; d_gene: -; v_gene: TRBV30; j_gene: TRBJ1-2; CDR3aa: CAWSINTGVYGYTF; CDR3nt: TGTGCCTGGAGCATTAATACAGGAGTCTATGGCTACACCTTC
abundance: few; d_gene: -; v_gene: TRBV6-1; j_gene: TRBJ1-1; CDR3aa: CASRRSDTEAFF; CDR3nt: TGTGCCAGCAGGCGGTCGGACACTGAAGCTTTCTTT
abundance: medium-sized; d_gene: TRBD2; v_gene: TRBV20-1; j_gene: TRBJ2-1; CDR3aa: CSAPQTSGSPHNEQFF; CDR3nt: TGCAGTGCCCCCCAGACTAGCGGGAGTCCACACAATGAGCAGTTCTTC
abundance: -; d_gene: TRBD1; v_gene: TRBV6-1; j_gene: TRBJ1-2; CDR3aa: CASSQGVLGYGYTF; CDR3nt: TGTGCCAGCAGCCAGGGGGTTTTGGGCTATGGCTACACCTTC
abundance: medium-sized; d_gene: -; v_gene: TRBV5-1; j_gene: TRBJ1-1; CDR3aa: CASSFETKNQAFF; CDR3nt: TGCGCCAGCTCCTTTGAGACGAAAAATCAAGCTTTCTTT
abundance: large; d_gene: -; v_gene: TRBV6-1; j_gene: TRBJ1-3; CDR3aa: CASSSESGNTIYF; CDR3nt: TGTGCCAGCAGTTCGGAATCTGGAAACACCATATATTTT
abundance: medium-sized; d_gene: -; v_gene: TRBV11-2; j_gene: TRBJ2-7; CDR3aa: CASSLDYTSREQYF; CDR3nt: TGTGCCAGCAGCTTAGATTATACTAGTCGCGAGCAGTACTTC
abundance: -; d_gene: -; v_gene: TRBV6-1; j_gene: TRBJ2-7; CDR3aa: CAGQGHESSYEQYF; CDR3nt: TGTGCCGGACAAGGACATGAGAGCTCCTACGAGCAGTACTTC
abundance: -; d_gene: -; v_gene: TRBV7-9; j_gene: TRBJ1-1; CDR3aa: CASSLAEGLKTEAFF; CDR3nt: TGTGCCAGCAGCTTAGCGGAGGGGCTAAAAACTGAAGCTTTCTTT
abundance: -; d_gene: TRBD1; v_gene: TRBV11-2; j_gene: TRBJ2-1; CDR3aa: CASSSRQGASGNEQFF; CDR3nt: TGTGCCAGCAGCTCGAGACAGGGGGCCAGCGGCAATGAGCAGTTCTTC